This passage covers 6 T cell receptor beta chains from one sample sequenced in a study of blood T cell repertoires in COVID-19. Profiled with immunoSEQ multiplex PCR; TCRdb holds only in-frame clones, not every one. This sample yields about 100,000 clones, of which around four fifths are seen a single time; 4% to 5% belongs to the top ten. Sequenced sample: peripheral blood. The source of these receptors is a woman aged 70-85 years with acute or convalescent COVID-19.

This clone was found once. The chain recombines TRBV28 with TRBJ2-3; weak D call: TRBD2 (5 bases). V lost 8 bases, J lost 0 bases, and 6 bases lay in between. The CDR3 spans 12 residues. Germline values: CDR1 MDHEN, CDR2 SYDVKM. The CDR3 DNA follows: TGTGCCAGCCGGGGTAGCACAGATACGCAGTATTTT. It yields the protein CASRGSTDTQYF.

This chain connects TRBV9 to TRBJ1-1; D may be TRBD1 (6 bases). Germline V gene sequence: CDR1 SGDLS, CDR2 YYNGEE. This CDR3 spans 17 amino acids. The germline V and J ends were trimmed by 4 bases and 0 bases, with 19 bases remaining between them. In nucleotides, the CDR3 is TGTGCCAGCAGCCCGAGTGGGGGCCCGAGTTTGAACACTGAAGCTTTCTTT. Its protein is CASSPSGGPSLNTEAFF.

The chain links TRBV7-2 to TRBJ1-2; TRBD1 might be the D (5 bases). The CDR3 totals 13 residues. Trimming took 5 bases from V and 8 from J, leaving 15 bases between them. The germline gives CDR1 SGHTA, CDR2 FQGNSA. CDR3 region: CASSQAGLGGYTF. The CDR3 DNA reads TGTGCCAGCAGCCAGGCAGGGCTTGGGGGCTACACCTTC.

This clone was detected once. The V and J genes are TRBV19 and TRBJ2-5, with 10 bases aligning to TRBD1. Germline V gene sequence: CDR1 LNHDA, CDR2 SQIVND (reference sequence). With 6 bases clipped from V and 4 bases from J, the junction kept 8 bases outside the gene matches. CDR3 length equals 15 residues. CDR3 coding DNA: TGTGCCAGTAGCACCGGGACAGGGGTAGGAGAGACCCAGTACTTC. Translation: CASSTGTGVGETQYF.

This clone was observed a handful of times. The chain employs TRBV11-1 and TRBJ2-1; TRBD2 matches at 11 bases. CDR3 length equals 16 residues. V was pared by 3 bases and J by 3 bases, with 4 bases of the junction left unmatched. Germline CDR1 and CDR2: SGHAT and FQDESV (reference sequence). CDR3 residues: CASSFGGLADYNEQFF. The CDR3 DNA reads as TGTGCCAGCAGCTTTGGGGGACTAGCGGACTACAATGAGCAGTTCTTC.

V and J are TRBV7-3 and TRBJ2-2; the match to TRBD2 covers 9 bases. CDR1 is SGHTA and CDR2 is FQGTGA in the germline V gene. Trimming at V came to 3 bases and at J to 5 bases, leaving 4 bases not matched to a gene. The CDR3 covers 15 residues. This chain's CDR3 is CASSFGGRGTGELFF. The CDR3 region has the DNA TGTGCCAGCAGCTTCGGCGGGAGGGGTACCGGGGAGCTGTTTTTT. The whole variable domain, remainder taken from reference TRBV7-3 and TRBJ2-2, is GAGVSQTPSNKVTEKGKYVELRCDPISGHTALYWYRQSLGQGPEFLIYFQGTGAADDSGLPNDRFFAVRPEGSVSTLKIQRTERGDSAVYLCASSFGGRGTGELFFGEGSRLTVL.